Sequencing of this T cell receptor beta chain was carried out in a study of T cell responses to AZD1222 COVID-19 vaccine. The table came from immunoSEQ multiplex PCR; TCRdb's copy has only in-frame clones and leaves some out. The sample records fewer than 100,000 clones, 90% to 95% being singletons. Overall study findings and caveats: Of the AZD1222 recipients, only 5 to 7 were seropositive at baseline.

Of note for this clone: The antigen is undetermined.

The germline gives CDR1 SEHNR, CDR2 FQNEAQ (reference sequence). Germline trimming cut 5 bases from V and 5 bases from J; bases unmatched to any gene: 8. The CDR3 sequence is 16 residues long. The TCR was taken from an adult in good health. The source was peripheral blood, collected on day 0 of AZD1222 vaccination. The gene calls are TRBV7-9 and TRBJ2-3; TRBD2 aligns across 12 bases. The CDR3 reads CASSRWTSGTVDTQYF. The CDR3 nucleotides read TGTGCCAGCAGCCGATGGACTAGCGGGACAGTAGATACGCAGTATTTT.